Sequencing of this TCR beta chain was carried out in a study of CD8 T cells in Susac syndrome. Random hexamers served to reverse transcribe about 0.5 to 1 ug RNA. A single record per CDR3 protein comes from TCRdb applying MiXCR to the immunoSEQ multiplex PCR reads. The table records 130,000 or so distinct CDR3 sequences, 95% of them present only once. This sequence originates from a human donor with multiple sclerosis. The sequencing input was CD4+ T cells from PBMCs.

The CDR3 nucleotides are TGTGCCAGCAGCCAAGGTATCCGGGGAAGCTACAATGAGCAGTTCTTC. Residues: CASSQGIRGSYNEQFF. The V call is TRBV14, the J call TRBJ2-1; a possible D gene is TRBD2 (5 bases). This CDR3 comprises 16 residues. V was trimmed by 1 base and J by 3 bases, leaving 13 bases between them. CDR1 and CDR2 (germline): SGHDN, FVKESK.